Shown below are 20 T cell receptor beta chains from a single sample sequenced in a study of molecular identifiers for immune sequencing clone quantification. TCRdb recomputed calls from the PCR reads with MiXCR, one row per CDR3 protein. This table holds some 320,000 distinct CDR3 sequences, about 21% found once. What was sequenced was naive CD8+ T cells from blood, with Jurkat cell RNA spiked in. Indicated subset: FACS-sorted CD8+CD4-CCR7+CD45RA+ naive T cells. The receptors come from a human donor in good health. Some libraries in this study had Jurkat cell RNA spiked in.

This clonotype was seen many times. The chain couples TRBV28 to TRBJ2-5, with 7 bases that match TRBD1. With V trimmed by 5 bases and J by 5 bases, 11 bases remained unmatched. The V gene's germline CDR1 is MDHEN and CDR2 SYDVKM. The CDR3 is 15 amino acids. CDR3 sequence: CASSGSRTGGETQYF. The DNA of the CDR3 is TGTGCCAGCAGTGGCAGCCGGACAGGCGGGGAGACCCAGTACTTC.

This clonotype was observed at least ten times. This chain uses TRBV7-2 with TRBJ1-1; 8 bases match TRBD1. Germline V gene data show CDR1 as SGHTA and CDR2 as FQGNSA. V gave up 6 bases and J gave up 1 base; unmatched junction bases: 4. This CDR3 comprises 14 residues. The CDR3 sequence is CASRQGAGNTEAFF. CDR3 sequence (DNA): TGTGCCAGCAGGCAGGGGGCGGGGAACACTGAAGCTTTCTTT.

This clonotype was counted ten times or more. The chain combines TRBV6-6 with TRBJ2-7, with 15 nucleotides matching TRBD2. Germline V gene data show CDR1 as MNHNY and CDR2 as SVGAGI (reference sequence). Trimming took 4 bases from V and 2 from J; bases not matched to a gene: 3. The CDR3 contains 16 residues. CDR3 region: CASSSGLAGGPYEQYF. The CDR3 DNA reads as TGTGCCAGCAGTTCCGGACTAGCGGGAGGGCCCTACGAGCAGTACTTC.

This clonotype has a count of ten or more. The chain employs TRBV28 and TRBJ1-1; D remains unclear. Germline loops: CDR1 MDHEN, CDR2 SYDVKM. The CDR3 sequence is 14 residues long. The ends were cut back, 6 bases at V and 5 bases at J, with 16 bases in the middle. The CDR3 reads CASRWRGLRTEAFF. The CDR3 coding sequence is TGTGCCAGCAGATGGCGGGGTCTGAGGACTGAAGCTTTCTTT. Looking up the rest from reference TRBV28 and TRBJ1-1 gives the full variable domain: DVKVTQSSRYLVKRTGEKVFLECVQDMDHENMFWYRQDPGLGLRLIYFSYDVKMKEKGDIPEGYSVSREKKERFSLILESASTNQTSMYLCASRWRGLRTEAFFGQGTRLTVV.

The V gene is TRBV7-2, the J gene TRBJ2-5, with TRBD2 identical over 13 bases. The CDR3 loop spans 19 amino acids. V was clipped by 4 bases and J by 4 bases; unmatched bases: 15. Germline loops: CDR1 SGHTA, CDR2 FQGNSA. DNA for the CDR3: TGTGCCAGCAGCTCTCCCCGGGCGGGACTAGCGGGGAGCCGAGAGACCCAGTACTTC. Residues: CASSSPRAGLAGSRETQYF.

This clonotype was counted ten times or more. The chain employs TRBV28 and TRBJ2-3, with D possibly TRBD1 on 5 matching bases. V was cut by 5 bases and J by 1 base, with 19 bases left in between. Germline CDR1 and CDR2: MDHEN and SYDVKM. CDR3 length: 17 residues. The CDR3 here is CASSLGGRGSRTDTQYF. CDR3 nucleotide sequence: TGTGCCAGCAGTCTGGGTGGTAGGGGTTCCCGCACAGATACGCAGTATTTT.

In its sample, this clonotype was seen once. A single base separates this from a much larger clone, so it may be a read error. The CDR3 reads CASSLVQDPNSPRHF. In nucleotides, the CDR3 is TGTGCCAGCAGTTTAGTGCAGGACCCAAACTCACCCCGGCATTTT. The V and J genes are TRBV12-3 or TRBV12-4 and TRBJ1-5; no definite D call. CDR3 length equals 15 residues.

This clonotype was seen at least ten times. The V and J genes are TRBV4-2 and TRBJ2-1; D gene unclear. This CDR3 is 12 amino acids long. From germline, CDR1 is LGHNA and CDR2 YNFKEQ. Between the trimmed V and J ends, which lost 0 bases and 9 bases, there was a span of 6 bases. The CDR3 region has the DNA TGTGCCAGCAGCCAAGAGCTGGGTGAGCAGTTCTTC. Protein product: CASSQELGEQFF.

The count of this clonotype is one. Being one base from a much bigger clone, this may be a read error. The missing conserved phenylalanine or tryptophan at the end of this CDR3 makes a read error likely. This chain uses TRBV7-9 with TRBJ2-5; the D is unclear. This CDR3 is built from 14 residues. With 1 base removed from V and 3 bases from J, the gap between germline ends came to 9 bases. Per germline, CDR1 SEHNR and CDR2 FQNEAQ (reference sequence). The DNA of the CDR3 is TGTGCCAGCAGCTTAGACAGCTCTAAAGAGACCCAGTACCTC. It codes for CASSLDSSKETQYL.

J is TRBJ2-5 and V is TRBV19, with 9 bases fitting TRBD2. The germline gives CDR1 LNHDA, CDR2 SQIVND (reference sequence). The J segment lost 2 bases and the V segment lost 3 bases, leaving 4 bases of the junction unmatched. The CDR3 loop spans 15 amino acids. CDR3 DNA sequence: TGTGCCAGTAGTATGGATAGCGGGGGTCAAGAGACCCAGTACTTC. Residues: CASSMDSGGQETQYF.

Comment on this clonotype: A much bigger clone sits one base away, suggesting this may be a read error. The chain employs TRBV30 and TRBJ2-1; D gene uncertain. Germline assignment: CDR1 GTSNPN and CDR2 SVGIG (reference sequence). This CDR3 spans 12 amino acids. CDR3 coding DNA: TGTGCCCGGAGTGTACAGACGGGCTTTGAGTTCTTC. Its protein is CARSVQTGFEFF.

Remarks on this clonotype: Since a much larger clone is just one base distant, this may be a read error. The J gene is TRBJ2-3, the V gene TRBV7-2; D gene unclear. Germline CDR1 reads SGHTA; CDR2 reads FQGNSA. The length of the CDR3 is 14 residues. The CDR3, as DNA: TGTGCCAGCGGCTTAATCGCCCGCACAGATACGCAGTATTTT. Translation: CASGLIARTDTQYF.

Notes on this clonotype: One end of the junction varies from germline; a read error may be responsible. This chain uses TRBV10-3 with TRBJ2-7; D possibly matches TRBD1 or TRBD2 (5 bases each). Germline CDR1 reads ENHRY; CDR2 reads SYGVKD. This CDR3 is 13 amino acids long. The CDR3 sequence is CAISDRDPAEQHF. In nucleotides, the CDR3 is TGTGCCATCAGTGATCGGGACCCGGCCGAGCAGCACTTC.

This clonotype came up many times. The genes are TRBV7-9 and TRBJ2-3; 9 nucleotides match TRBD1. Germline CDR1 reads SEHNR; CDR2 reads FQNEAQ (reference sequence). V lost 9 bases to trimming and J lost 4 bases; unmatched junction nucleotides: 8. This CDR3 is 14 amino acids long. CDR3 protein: CASYGQGWADTQYF. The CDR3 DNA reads TGTGCCAGTTATGGACAGGGGTGGGCAGATACGCAGTATTTT.

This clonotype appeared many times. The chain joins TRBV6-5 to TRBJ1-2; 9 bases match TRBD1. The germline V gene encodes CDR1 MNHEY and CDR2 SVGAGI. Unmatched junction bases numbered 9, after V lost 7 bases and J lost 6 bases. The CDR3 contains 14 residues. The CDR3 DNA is TGTGCCAGCATCCAATCCGGGACAGGGAATGGCTACACCTTC. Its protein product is CASIQSGTGNGYTF.

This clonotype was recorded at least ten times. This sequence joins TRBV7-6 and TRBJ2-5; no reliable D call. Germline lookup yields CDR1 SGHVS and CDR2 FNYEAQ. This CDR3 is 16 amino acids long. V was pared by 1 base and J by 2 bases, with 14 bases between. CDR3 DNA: TGTGCCAGCAGCTTAGTGGGTCATTCACAACAAGAGACCCAGTACTTC. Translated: CASSLVGHSQQETQYF.

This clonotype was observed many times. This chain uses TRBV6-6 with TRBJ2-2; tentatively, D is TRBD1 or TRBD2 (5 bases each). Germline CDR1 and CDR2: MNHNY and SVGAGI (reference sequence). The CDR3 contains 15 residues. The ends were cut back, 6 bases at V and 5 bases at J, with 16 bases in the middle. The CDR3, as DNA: TGTGCCAGCAGGTTAAGGACTGGGGGAACCGGGGAGCTGTTTTTT. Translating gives CASRLRTGGTGELFF.

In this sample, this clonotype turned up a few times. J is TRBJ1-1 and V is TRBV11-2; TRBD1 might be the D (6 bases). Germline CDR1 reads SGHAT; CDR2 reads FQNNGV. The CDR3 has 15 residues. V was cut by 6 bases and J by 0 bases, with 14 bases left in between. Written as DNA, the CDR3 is TGTGCCAGCAGGAGAGGGGGGCCTTTGAACACTGAAGCTTTCTTT. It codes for CASRRGGPLNTEAFF.

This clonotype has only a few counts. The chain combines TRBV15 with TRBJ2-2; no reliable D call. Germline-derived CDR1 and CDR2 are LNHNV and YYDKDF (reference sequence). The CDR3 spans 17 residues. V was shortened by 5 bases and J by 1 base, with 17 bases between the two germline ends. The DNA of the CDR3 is TGTGCCACCAGCGGATTCGACCTGGGATTGAACACCGGGGAGCTGTTTTTT. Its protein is CATSGFDLGLNTGELFF.

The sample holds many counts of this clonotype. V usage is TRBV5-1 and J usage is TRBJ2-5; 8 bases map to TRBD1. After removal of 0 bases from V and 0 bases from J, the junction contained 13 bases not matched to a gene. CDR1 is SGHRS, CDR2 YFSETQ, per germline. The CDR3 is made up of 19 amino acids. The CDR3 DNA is TGCGCCAGCAGCTTGGCCCCTCGTGAATGGACAGGGCACCAAGAGACCCAGTACTTC. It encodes CASSLAPREWTGHQETQYF.